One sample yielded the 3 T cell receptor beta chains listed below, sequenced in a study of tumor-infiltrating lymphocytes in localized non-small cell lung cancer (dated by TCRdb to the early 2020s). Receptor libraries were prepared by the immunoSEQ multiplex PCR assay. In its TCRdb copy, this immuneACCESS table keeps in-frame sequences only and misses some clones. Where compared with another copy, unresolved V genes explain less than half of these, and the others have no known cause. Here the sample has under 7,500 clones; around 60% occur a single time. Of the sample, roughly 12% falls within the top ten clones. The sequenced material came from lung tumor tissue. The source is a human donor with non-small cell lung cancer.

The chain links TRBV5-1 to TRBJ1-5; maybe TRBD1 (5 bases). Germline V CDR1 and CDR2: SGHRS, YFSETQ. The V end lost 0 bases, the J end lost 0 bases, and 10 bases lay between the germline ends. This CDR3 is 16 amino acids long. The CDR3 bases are TGCGCCAGCAGCTTGGCCGGGGGGAATAGCAATCAGCCCCAGCATTTT. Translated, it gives CASSLAGGNSNQPQHF.

Written as DNA, the CDR3 is TGTGCCAGCAGCGGCGGGGGAGGGTGGAACACTGAAGCTTTCTTT. Translation gives CASSGGGGWNTEAFF. The V call is TRBV9, the J call TRBJ1-1, with D possibly being TRBD1 (5 bases). Germline lookup yields CDR1 SGDLS and CDR2 YYNGEE. CDR3 length: 15 amino acids. The V end was cut by 3 bases, the J end by 1 base, with 13 bases between. The variable domain in full, with the rest retrieved from reference TRBV9 and TRBJ1-1, is DSGVTQTPKHLITATGQRVTLRCSPRSGDLSVYWYQQSLDQGLQFLIQYYNGEERAKGNILERFSAQQFPDLHSELNLSSLELGDSALYFCASSGGGGWNTEAFFGQGTRLTVV.

This chain's CDR3 is CASTSQGADQPQHF. In DNA, the CDR3 is TGTGCCAGCACCTCACAGGGGGCTGATCAGCCCCAGCATTTT. V gene TRBV2 combines with J gene TRBJ1-5; TRBD1 aligns across 9 bases. V trimming: 7 bases; J trimming: 5 bases; junction bases outside the gene matches: 6. The length of the CDR3 is 14 residues. The germline gives CDR1 SNHLY, CDR2 FYNNEI.